This T cell receptor (beta chain) came from a study of cytomegalovirus exposure and HLA in healthy donors (TCRdb year 2017). Background on the whole study: In an earlier analysis of 587 of the donors, around 290 Gb of sequence data and some 120 million unique TCR beta sequences from about 180 million T cells were reported. Approximately 300 gigabases of sequencing data and some 85 million unique TCR sequences were included in an early release covering under 650 HLA-typed donors. The genetic ancestry cluster associated with self-reported Caucasian donors included approximately 85% of the approximately 400 genotyped donors. The aim of the study was to test whether cataloging public T cell receptors could identify signatures of past pathogen exposure. The study used immunosequencing to profile the T cell repertoires of several hundred subjects and linked those repertoires to cytomegalovirus serostatus. Besides the first cohort of roughly 640 subjects, a separate validation cohort made up of over a hundred different subjects was used. To predict cytomegalovirus infection status, the study combined high-throughput TCR immunosequencing, statistical association of individual TCRs with disease status, and machine learning. A later analysis re-analyzed previously published TCR beta repertoires from approximately 700 donors and added high-resolution HLA genotyping to study TCR occurrence patterns. In the later analysis, no new phenotypic data were used to find candidate immune exposures; instead, reliance was placed on TCR beta sequences and their occurrence across donors. An earlier analysis of approximately 640 of the donors applied high-throughput TCR beta sequencing to assess whether each TCR beta V gene segment acted as functional or pseudogenic. Donor age, sex, ethnicity and CMV serostatus were compiled alongside the repertoire data. A later genetic analysis used genome-wide SNP genotypes for 398 of the 666 donors, treating that subset as a discovery cohort. Every repertoire in the discovery cohort had been generated on one and the same sequencing platform. Class I and class II HLA loci were covered by the typing at four-digit resolution. Typing coverage varied by locus: roughly 620-640 donors for A, B, C, DRB1 and DQB1; roughly 510 for DQA1; more than 600 for DPA1; approximately 450 for DPB1. Several DR-DQ haplotypes were treated as single units for association and clustering because of strong linkage in the cohort. Among about 390 genotyped donors of the cohort, an average of about 240,000 unique TCR beta nucleotide sequences were sequenced per donor, roughly 18% of them non-productive. General findings and caveats noted by the study authors: Most TCR sequences were seen in very few donors, while some public TCRs were found in many individuals. For the cohort, immune exposure information was limited to CMV serostatus. Linkage disequilibrium might explain the correlated functional status among segregating V segments, but an unknown experimental factor could not be ruled out. Compared with equally common non-associated chains, HLA-associated TCR beta chains in a later analysis were more clonally expanded and had lower generation probabilities. In a later genetic analysis, a missense DCLRE1C variant was associated with V-gene and J-gene trimming of TCR beta chains, and the association was replicated in an independent cohort. In a later analysis, several top co-occurrence clusters were reported to appear linked to parvovirus B19, influenza, CMV and Epstein-Barr virus. Because the 87-base-pair reads could not distinguish some IMGT-functional V segments, including TRBV6-2 and TRBV6-3, those segments were excluded. Sequencing depth was assumed to be roughly uniform across donors in the presence/absence analyses, though that assumption may not hold. Only TCR beta chains were sequenced in this cohort, and the absence of alpha or paired-chain data limited detectable features. Compared with the approximately 670-donor mean, donors in an Asian-associated ancestry cluster had fewer N-insertions in productive TCRs, according to a later genetic analysis. A few of the identified cytomegalovirus-associated TCR beta chains were confirmed in vitro to be specific for cytomegalovirus antigens. In a later analysis, TCR association rates were found to vary across HLA loci, with the most associated TCRs seen for DRB1 alleles and the fewest for HLA-C alleles. In both the original and validation cohorts, the classifier was reported to diagnose cytomegalovirus status with high specificity and sensitivity. A further reported finding was that TCR beta sequences accurately predicted the HLA-A and HLA-B alleles for most subjects in the first cohort. A later analysis associated 15,000 to 20,000 TCR beta sequences with specific HLA alleles at a false discovery rate of 0.05. The earlier analysis of almost 600 of the donors excluded over 15 rarely observed V segments, including chromosome 9 orphons, because counts were too low. It was suggested by the authors that the approach could potentially be generalized to other disease states and immunological phenotypes. The study gave a list of 150 to 200 TCR beta chains associated with cytomegalovirus. Because some donors lacked HLA typing at each locus, the association tests relied only on the typed subset. Broadly in line with IMGT annotations, most TCR beta V segments showed up in productive rearrangements about 87% or about 30% of the time in an earlier analysis of approximately 600 of the donors. A group of highly shared sequence variants was considered likely to be a technical artifact of the sequencing pipeline. Most CMV-associated TCR beta chains appeared to be HLA-restricted in a later analysis, and the HLA associations seemed to be driven largely by CMV exposure. When HLA alleles, especially DR and DQ, strongly co-occurred, attributing TCR associations to individual alleles was difficult.

The cohort comprised several hundred healthy bone marrow donors. At the time of sampling, every cohort member was nominally healthy, though immune exposures that went unrecorded were likely present. The donor was CMV seronegative and was included in the group of about 400 seronegative cohort members. A peripheral blood sample was provided by each donor, and peripheral blood mononuclear cells were used for TCR beta sequencing. The Qiagen DNeasy Blood Extraction Kit was used to extract genomic DNA from the blood cell samples. Points on this clone: Its antigen specificity is not known. Base quality data are lacking; no much larger clone is found one base away.

CDR1 and CDR2 are read off the germline V gene as MGHRA and YSYEKL. Including cysteine and phenylalanine, the CDR3 has 16 amino acids. CDR3 DNA only is kept here, 48 bases in frame from base 1. At the junction V is shortened by 1 base and J by 6 bases; bases outside the gene matches: 5. Libraries were built with the immunoSEQ multiplex PCR assay. The multiplex PCR relied on a mix of 60 forward primers for TCR Vbeta segments and 13 reverse primers for TCR Jbeta segments. Amplification of the CDR3 region of rearranged TCR beta genes was performed with a multiplex PCR assay on genomic DNA. Amplified TCR beta libraries were sequenced as 87-base-pair reads on the Illumina HiSeq System. The original pipeline was this. A later analysis tallied around 82 million unique TCR beta chains across the roughly 610 repertoires, and approximately 11 million of those chains were shared by two or more donors. Raw reads were error-corrected and collapsed into unique sequences with a nearest-neighbor algorithm that merged closely related sequences to remove PCR and sequencing errors. Alignment of CDR3 sequences to IMGT reference sequences was used to assign V, D and J gene segments. For a sequence to be retained, at least a six-nucleotide match to both a V gene segment and a J gene segment was required. A rearrangement counted as productive if the CDR3 had no stop codons and remained in frame with V and J, and every other rearrangement counted as non-productive. Following IMGT convention, CDR3 was defined as the stretch from the second conserved V-encoded cysteine to the conserved J-encoded phenylalanine. Sequences without an unambiguous match to a single V gene segment were excluded from the earlier analysis of 450 to 750 of the donors. An earlier analysis of fewer than 750 of the donors called V segments functional above 56.7% productive rearrangements and segregating when the between-donor standard deviation exceeded 5%. A statistical classification framework was built for diagnosing cytomegalovirus status from the catalog of TCR beta chain sequences. In a later analysis, V and J genes were assigned by comparing TCR nucleotide sequences against IMGT/GENE-DB human TR gene sequences. In a later analysis, CDR3 sequences and most-parsimonious VDJ recombination scenarios were assigned using the TCRdist pipeline. In a later analysis, each TCR beta chain was defined by its CDR3 amino acid sequence together with its V-gene family, and reads without a unique V-gene family were excluded. To address suspected cross-contamination and a sequencing artifact, a later analysis removed over 500 highly shared, low-generation-probability nucleotide sequences. For each public chain, a later analysis derived a clonal expansion index from normalized ranks of inferred template counts within each repertoire. A later analysis computed generation probabilities with a VDJ recombination model fitted to out-of-frame rearrangements, and checked the results against IGoR. In a later analysis, hypergeometric tests were used to score TCR-TCR, TCR-HLA and TCR-CMV co-occurrence, with a repertoire-size bias correction applied to TCR pairs. In a later analysis, false discovery rates were estimated by permuting HLA or CMV assignments 20 times. In a later analysis, co-occurring TCRs were grouped using DBSCAN, and TCRdist sequence similarity was added for clustering within HLA-allele-positive subsets. Repertoires with fewer than 30,000 or more than 120,000 public chains, plus five repertoires with anomalous nucleotide sharing, were excluded from co-occurrence clustering. The clones in this table, taken by TCRdb from immuneACCESS, are in-frame only. Not every clone is retained; where verified, under half of the shortfall comes from an unresolved V gene, and the cause of the rest is unknown. The V and J calls and clone size come from that table; D and trimming were worked out from the DNA. The sample data list roughly 150,000 clones, and just under 75% of these were observed just once. Of the sample, 1.6% falls within the top ten clones.

The receptor was isolated from a woman between 18 and 30 years old in good health and CMV-seronegative. In this chain, TRBV4-1 is recombined with TRBJ2-2; TRBD1 agrees with 10 junctional bases. What was sequenced was PBMCs. In nucleotides, the sequence is TGCGCCAGCAGCCAAGCAGGGACAGGGGTCCCCGGGGAGCTGTTTTTT. Translated, it gives CASSQAGTGVPGELFF.